The 13 T cell receptor beta chains below all came from one sample that was sequenced in a study of shared clonotypes between healthy human individuals. Naive-designated CD8 cells lacked CD45RO, were positively enriched for CCR7, and omitted terminally differentiated effector memory CD45RA+ cells. The data were produced by immunoSEQ multiplex PCR, yet TCRdb's version contains in-frame clones alone and is incomplete. The data contain nearly 2 million clones, about 95% of them singletons. Specimen: naive CD8+ T cells sorted from blood. All receptors derive from a man aged 18-30 years in good health.

The V and J genes are TRBV6-5 and TRBJ2-1; 7 bases are shared with TRBD1. The CDR3 sequence is 15 residues long. Germline CDR1 reads MNHEY; CDR2 reads SVGAGI. Trimming at V came to 5 bases and at J to 9 bases, leaving 13 bases not matched to a gene. CDR3 sequence reads: CASSVLPQGSGEQFF. CDR3 bases: TGTGCCAGCAGTGTCTTACCACAGGGGTCGGGTGAGCAGTTCTTC.

Of note for this clone: Other DNA sequences within the sample encode an identical CDR3. The J gene is TRBJ2-7, the V gene TRBV9, with D unresolved. The germline V gene has CDR1 SGDLS and CDR2 YYNGEE. Trimming removed 0 bases at V and 1 base at J, with 5 bases between. CDR3 length equals 13 residues. CDR3 in DNA: TGTGCCAGCAGCGTAGGAGTGTCCTACGAGCAGTACTTC. This translates into CASSVGVSYEQYF.

The rearrangement joins TRBV4-3 to TRBJ2-3; D is perhaps TRBD2 (6 bases). Per germline, CDR1 LGHNA and CDR2 YSLEER. V lost 1 base, J lost 4 bases, and 12 bases lay in between. The CDR3 spans 15 residues. CDR3 loop: CASSQVIGSADTQYF. The DNA of the CDR3 is TGCGCCAGCAGCCAAGTGATCGGGAGCGCAGATACGCAGTATTTT.

This rearrangement joins TRBV6-1 to TRBJ1-4; TRBD1 might be the D (5 bases). CDR1 is MNHNS and CDR2 is SASEGT in the germline V gene. The CDR3 is 15 amino acids. V was shortened by 6 bases and J by 4 bases, with 15 bases between the two germline ends. DNA of the CDR3: TGTGCCAGCAGGGACGACAGCGGGCTTAATGAAAAACTGTTTTTT. Amino acids: CASRDDSGLNEKLFF.

The V gene is TRBV6-6, the J gene TRBJ2-2; a weak D match, TRBD2 (5 bases). V dropped 0 bases and J dropped 8 bases, with 7 bases sitting between them. In germline, CDR1 is MNHNY, CDR2 SVGAGI (reference sequence). The CDR3 extends over 13 amino acids. The CDR3 loop is CASSYSEGGELFF. The CDR3 bases are TGTGCCAGCAGTTACTCTGAGGGTGGGGAGCTGTTTTTT.

This chain joins TRBV28 and TRBJ1-1; the D is unclear. The CDR3 runs 16 residues. Trimming removed 6 bases from V and 3 bases from J, with 20 bases in between. The germline V gene has CDR1 MDHEN and CDR2 SYDVKM. The CDR3 sequence: CASSRKGMVAYTEAFF. The CDR3 bases are TGTGCCAGCAGCCGAAAGGGAATGGTGGCTTACACTGAAGCTTTCTTT. Combining the CDR3 with reference TRBV28 and TRBJ1-1 gives the whole variable domain DVKVTQSSRYLVKRTGEKVFLECVQDMDHENMFWYRQDPGLGLRLIYFSYDVKMKEKGDIPEGYSVSREKKERFSLILESASTNQTSMYLCASSRKGMVAYTEAFFGQGTRLTVV.

The chain recombines TRBV6-5 with TRBJ2-1; the D gene could be TRBD1 or TRBD2 (5 bases each). Germline CDR1 and CDR2: MNHEY and SVGAGI. Deletions cut 2 bases from V and 9 bases from J, with 17 bases between. The CDR3 contains 15 residues. The CDR3 nucleotides read TGTGCCAGCAGTTACGGGACCCCAGAGGTGGTTGAGCAGTTCTTC. Protein: CASSYGTPEVVEQFF.

This clone was recorded once. CDR3 protein: CASSLSQAGPWEQFF. The CDR3, as DNA: TGTGCCAGCAGCTTAAGTCAGGCAGGACCTTGGGAGCAGTTCTTC. The chain carries TRBV7-2 and TRBJ2-1; D gene uncertain. The CDR3 is 15 residues long. From germline, CDR1 is SGHTA and CDR2 FQGNSA. V dropped 2 bases and J dropped 10 bases, with 18 bases sitting between them.

The chain recombines TRBV27 with TRBJ2-5; the D gene is possibly TRBD1 (5 bases). V was pared by 6 bases and J by 0 bases, with 14 bases between. The germline CDR1 and CDR2 sequences are MNHEY and SMNVEV (reference sequence). The CDR3 spans 15 residues. CDR3 nucleotides: TGTGCCAGCAGATCGAAGACAGCGAACCAAGAGACCCAGTACTTC. It specifies CASRSKTANQETQYF.

The chain links TRBV27 to TRBJ2-7; unclear D gene. CDR3 length equals 16 residues. V dropped 5 bases and J dropped 3 bases, with 20 bases sitting between them. Germline V gives CDR1 MNHEY, CDR2 SMNVEV (reference sequence). The CDR3 reads CASSPSESGWRYEQYF. CDR3 in DNA: TGTGCCAGCAGTCCTTCCGAGTCCGGGTGGCGCTACGAGCAGTACTTC.

V and J are TRBV4-3 and TRBJ2-7; 8 bases align to TRBD2. There are 18 residues in the CDR3. CDR1 is LGHNA and CDR2 is YSLEER in the germline V gene. Trimming removed 0 bases from V and 3 bases from J; junction bases left unmatched: 13. Written as DNA, the CDR3 is TGCGCCAGCAGCCAAGATCTGAGCGGGAGAGACATCCTCTACGAGCAGTACTTC. This codes for CASSQDLSGRDILYEQYF.

This chain uses TRBV7-9 with TRBJ2-7; D not certain. The V end lost 0 bases, the J end lost 3 bases, and 9 bases lay between the germline ends. The CDR3 spans 14 residues. CDR1 and CDR2 from the germline V gene are SEHNR and FQNEAQ (reference sequence). The CDR3 protein is CASSLATAYYEQYF. CDR3 DNA sequence: TGTGCCAGCAGCTTAGCCACAGCGTACTACGAGCAGTACTTC.

This chain links TRBV7-6 with TRBJ2-5; the D is unclear. The CDR3 sequence is 12 residues long. Germline V gene data show CDR1 as SGHVS and CDR2 as FNYEAQ. V dropped 1 base and J dropped 5 bases, with 5 bases sitting between them. Here the CDR3 DNA reads TGTGCCAGCAGCTTAGTCAGGGAGACCCAGTACTTC. Translating it yields CASSLVRETQYF.